A single T cell receptor beta chain is shown here with its context. Its antigen is unknown. These data belong to a study of regulatory dendritic cells for organ transplantation. Study summary: Monocytes received vitamin D3 on days 0 and 4, IL-10 on day 4.

Allogeneic regulatory or mature dendritic cells were co-cultured for roughly five days with CFSE-labeled sorted T cells at 1:10. The V gene's germline CDR1 is SGHTA and CDR2 FQGTGA. V was trimmed by 5 bases and J by 1 base, leaving 11 bases between them. This CDR3 has 15 residues. Profiled with immunoSEQ multiplex PCR; TCRdb holds only in-frame clones, not every one. The table includes around 19,000 clones, around 85% detected once. This receptor was identified in a human donor in good health. The rearrangement joins TRBV7-3 to TRBJ2-2, with TRBD1 as a possible D gene (6 bases). The sequencing input was naive CD4+ T cells from blood cultured with regulatory dendritic cells. Subset: CD45RA+ naive T cells. In nucleotides, the CDR3 is TGTGCCAGCAGCCTCACAGGGATGAACACCGGGGAGCTGTTTTTT. It codes for CASSLTGMNTGELFF. The full variable domain, completed using reference TRBV7-3 and TRBJ2-2, is GAGVSQTPSNKVTEKGKYVELRCDPISGHTALYWYRQSLGQGPEFLIYFQGTGAADDSGLPNDRFFAVRPEGSVSTLKIQRTERGDSAVYLCASSLTGMNTGELFFGEGSRLTVL.